This passage covers 8 T cell receptor beta chains from one sample sequenced in a study of cytomegalovirus exposure and HLA in healthy donors. The PCR had 60 Vbeta and 13 Jbeta primers. Here immunoSEQ multiplex PCR was the method, and the copy in TCRdb shows in-frame clones only, minus some. Of about 160,000 clones detected, about 85% appear once; the ten largest clones hold 1%. The sequenced sample was PBMCs. The receptors were sampled from a boy younger than 10 in good health and CMV-seronegative.

This chain connects TRBV27 to TRBJ2-6; a weak D match, TRBD1 (6 bases). V shed 7 bases and J shed 0 bases, with 25 bases lying between them. The CDR3 loop spans 20 amino acids. Germline V gene lookup returns CDR1 MNHEY and CDR2 SMNVEV (reference sequence). The CDR3 here is CASNLRGTGWGFSGANVLTF. DNA for the CDR3: TGTGCCAGCAACCTCAGGGGCACAGGGTGGGGCTTCTCTGGGGCCAACGTCCTGACTTTC. The full variable domain, with the rest looked up from reference TRBV27 and TRBJ2-6, is EAQVTQNPRYLITVTGKKLTVTCSQNMNHEYMSWYRQDPGLGLRQIYYSMNVEVTDKGDVPEGYKVSRKEKRNFPLILESPSPNQTSLYFCASNLRGTGWGFSGANVLTFGAGSRLTVL.

The chain has TRBV19 and TRBJ2-7, with 8 bases lining up with TRBD2. V lost 7 bases, J lost 0 bases, and 2 bases stayed unmatched. This CDR3 comprises 13 residues. Germline loops: CDR1 LNHDA, CDR2 SQIVND (reference sequence). CDR3 residues: CASKAGDSYEQYF. DNA for the CDR3: TGTGCCAGTAAAGCGGGAGACTCCTACGAGCAGTACTTC.

The chain has TRBV14 and TRBJ2-1; a weak D match, TRBD1 (7 bases). The CDR3 is made up of 16 amino acids. Trimming shortened V by 2 bases and J by 7 bases, and 18 bases separated the two germline ends. Germline V gene data show CDR1 as SGHDN and CDR2 as FVKESK. CDR3 DNA: TGTGCCAGCAGCCAATCTATGGCCAGGGGGAGGAATGAGCAGTTCTTC. The encoded protein is CASSQSMARGRNEQFF.

The CDR3 nucleotides read TGTGCCTGGACCGGACAGCCACAAGAGACCCAGTACTTC. Translation: CAWTGQPQETQYF. The gene calls are TRBV30 and TRBJ2-5; a possible D gene is TRBD1 (6 bases). Trimming pared 4 bases from V and 2 bases from J, leaving 11 bases between. In germline, CDR1 is GTSNPN, CDR2 SVGIG (reference sequence). This CDR3 region has 13 residues.

Comment on this clone: An end of the junction does not agree with germline; a read error may underlie this. The CDR3 sequence is CSSSSGDRTYF. DNA for the CDR3: TGTTCCAGCAGCTCGGGAGATCGGACGTACTTC. V gene TRBV7-9 combines with J gene TRBJ2-7, with D maybe TRBD2 (6 bases). The V gene's germline CDR1 is SEHNR and CDR2 FQNEAQ (reference sequence). The CDR3 is 11 amino acids.

The V and J genes are TRBV4-1 and TRBJ2-1, with TRBD2 matching 13 bases. The ends lost 4 bases at V and 1 base at J; junction bases unmatched: 13. Germline V gives CDR1 MGHRA, CDR2 YSYEKL. The CDR3 is made up of 20 amino acids. The DNA of the CDR3 is TGCGCCAGCAGCCCAACTCAGGCACTAGCGGGAGGGCCTTCCTACAATGAGCAGTTCTTC. Residues: CASSPTQALAGGPSYNEQFF.

The V gene is TRBV19, the J gene TRBJ1-5; possibly TRBD1 for D (6 bases). Germline V gives CDR1 LNHDA, CDR2 SQIVND (reference sequence). This CDR3 is built from 16 residues. V lost 3 bases to trimming and J lost 11 bases, with 23 bases between them. CDR3: CASSMARGGQSASQHF. The DNA of the CDR3 is TGTGCCAGTAGTATGGCACGAGGGGGTCAATCAGCGTCCCAGCATTTT.

Turning to this clone: Mismatch with germline at one junction end may stem from a read error. In nucleotides, the CDR3 is TGCGCCAGCGGCTTGGCCGGGATCGGGGAGACCCAGTACTTC. As protein: CASGLAGIGETQYF. The chain links TRBV5-1 to TRBJ2-5; D is perhaps TRBD2 (5 bases). This CDR3 contains 14 residues. Germline assignment: CDR1 SGHRS and CDR2 YFSETQ.